This is a list of T cell receptor beta chains from one sample in a study of T-cell reconstitution after alpha-beta-depleted transplantation in children. TCRdb reprocessed the PCR reads with MiXCR, giving one entry per CDR3 protein. The table has roughly 200,000 distinct CDR3 sequences, under 13% seen once; the top ten hold roughly 30%. This specimen was PBMCs, taken before TCRalphabeta/CD19-depleted stem cell transplant. Receptors originate from a child less than two years old with acute myeloid leukemia, due to receive a stem cell transplant. Each CDR3 is given with its conserved first and last residue. Each record gives: D gene, J gene, clone size, V gene, CDR3 protein. The D gene is left open where the match is weak. Not all rows give a size; the values are once, few, many and, for expanded clones, a class.

-,TRBJ2-4,many,TRBV7-9,CASSLEASYQGIQYF
-,TRBJ1-2,many,TRBV12-3/TRBV12-4,CASTITGFNYGYTF
-,TRBJ2-6,many,TRBV2,CARMVPGANVLTF
TRBD2,TRBJ2-7,many,TRBV7-8,CASSFMGLAGGQYEQYF
-,TRBJ2-2,many,TRBV6-5,CASSYSGSTGELFF
-,TRBJ1-1,-,TRBV30,CAWSSQGGTEAFF
TRBD2,TRBJ2-2,many,TRBV9,CASSRLAATLLNTGELFF
-,TRBJ2-5,many,TRBV5-1,CASSPGIGETQYF
-,TRBJ1-1,many,TRBV7-3,CASSSGRNTEAFF
TRBD2,TRBJ2-2,many,TRBV9,CASSVAGTSATGELFF
-,TRBJ1-1,many,TRBV29-1,CSVGRRNTEAFF
-,TRBJ2-3,many,TRBV21-1,CASPGSTDTQYF
-,TRBJ1-4,many,TRBV7-8,CASSVRDGATNEKLFF
TRBD2,TRBJ2-1,once,TRBV11-2,CASGLERGGLNEQFF
-,TRBJ1-3,many,TRBV20-1,CSAKEGAGNTIYF
-,TRBJ1-2,many,TRBV28,CASSSPGGYGYTF
-,TRBJ1-1,-,TRBV30,CAWSSSGRYAFF
-,TRBJ1-6,many,TRBV2,CARSGLHNSPLHF
-,TRBJ1-2,many,TRBV27,CASSYLGEGEYGYTF
TRBD1,TRBJ1-4,-,TRBV12-3/TRBV12-4,CASSMTGVNEKLFF
-,TRBJ2-4,many,TRBV12-3/TRBV12-4,CASSLRDGKNIQYF
-,TRBJ1-2,many,TRBV11-2,CASSVGHFYGYTF
-,TRBJ2-1,many,TRBV28,CASRARTYNEQFF
TRBD1,TRBJ1-6,many,TRBV10-3,CAISPTGKESPLHF
TRBD1,TRBJ1-6,many,TRBV19,CANPGQGQNSPLHF
-,TRBJ2-1,many,TRBV30,CAWTRGFNEQFF
-,TRBJ2-7,few,TRBV7-6,CASSSDIYYEQYF
-,TRBJ1-2,many,TRBV21-1,CARIVTNYGYTF
-,TRBJ2-7,many,TRBV3-1,CASSQDWGFGTYEQYF
-,TRBJ2-3,many,TRBV7-8,CASSFRGYTQYF
-,TRBJ1-5,few,TRBV5-6,CASSLLGARGQPQHF
TRBD1,TRBJ2-3,many,TRBV15,CATSRDTGEGTDTQYF
-,TRBJ1-1,many,TRBV6-1,CASSRGITEAFF
-,TRBJ2-5,many,TRBV7-2,CASSARAGRLETQYF
TRBD1,TRBJ2-7,many,TRBV5-4,CASSFGQGNEQYF
-,TRBJ1-5,-,TRBV4-1,CASSQDIPTVLQLQPQHF
-,TRBJ1-2,many,TRBV29-1,CSVTVNYGYTF
-,TRBJ2-1,-,TRBV10-2,CASSEWSGDEQFF
-,TRBJ2-5,many,TRBV28,CASSKGRDRETQYF
-,TRBJ2-3,-,TRBV29-1,CSVVPGTDTQYF
-,TRBJ2-3,many,TRBV15,CATSREEGIGTDTQYF
-,TRBJ2-3,many,TRBV18,CASSPPSTSTDTQYF
TRBD1,TRBJ1-5,many,TRBV6-2/TRBV6-3,CASSYSTGGGQPQHF
TRBD1,TRBJ1-6,many,TRBV11-2,CASSGQGESPLHF
TRBD2,TRBJ2-3,many,TRBV20-1,CSALGLAGGYTQYF